These T cell receptor beta chains were read from a single sample in a study of blood T cell repertoires in COVID-19. Sequencing was performed with immunoSEQ multiplex PCR; in TCRdb, only in-frame clones are kept and a portion is missing. This sample has some 6,400 clones; approximately 82% occur once, and the top ten carry 12%. The sample comprised peripheral blood. These receptors were obtained from a human donor with active COVID-19. The donor label of this sample is uncertain. The CDR3 runs from the conserved cysteine through the conserved F or W. The order of the fields is clone size, CDR3 length, D gene, V gene, J gene, CDR3 protein, CDR3 DNA. D genes are given only for firm matches. For some rows the clone size is stated as once, few or many, or as a class when expanded; others skip it.

.	14	TRBD1	TRBV7-2	TRBJ1-5	CASSQRRGTGAQHF	TGTGCCAGCAGCCAAAGGCGCGGGACAGGGGCCCAGCATTTT
.	16	.	TRBV5-1	TRBJ1-1	CASSLGPTGGNTEAFF	TGCGCCAGCAGCTTGGGGCCGACAGGAGGAAACACTGAAGCTTTCTTT
.	13	TRBD1	TRBV18	TRBJ2-7	CASSPGTGYEQYF	TGTGCCAGCTCCCCCGGGACAGGATACGAGCAGTACTTC
.	17	.	TRBV11-2	TRBJ1-3	CASSPLGGGVSGNTIYF	TGTGCCAGCAGTCCCCTGGGAGGCGGCGTGTCTGGAAACACCATATATTTT
.	15	TRBD1	TRBV19	TRBJ1-5	CASRTRTGGHQPQHF	TGTGCCAGTAGAACAAGGACAGGGGGCCATCAGCCCCAGCATTTT
.	13	.	TRBV18	TRBJ2-1	CASSPSTVNEQFF	TGTGCCAGCTCACCGTCTACGGTGAATGAGCAGTTCTTC
.	15	.	TRBV23-1	TRBJ1-1	CASTQREPSGTEAFF	TGCGCCAGCACCCAAAGGGAACCCTCGGGGACTGAAGCTTTCTTT
.	15	TRBD2	TRBV2	TRBJ2-5	CASSVGGLAEETQYF	TGTGCCAGCAGTGTAGGTGGGCTAGCGGAAGAGACCCAGTACTTC
.	18	TRBD1	TRBV19	TRBJ2-5	CASSVFAGGQGAGETQYF	TGTGCCAGTAGTGTATTTGCGGGGGGACAGGGGGCAGGGGAGACCCAGTACTTC
few	13	TRBD1	TRBV6-5	TRBJ1-5	CASSGGQVKPQHF	TGTGCCAGCAGCGGCGGACAGGTGAAGCCCCAGCATTTT
.	18	TRBD2	TRBV4-1	TRBJ2-2	CASSQGGLAGVGTGELFF	TGCGCCAGCAGCCAAGGGGGACTAGCGGGAGTAGGTACCGGGGAGCTGTTTTTT
.	17	.	TRBV19	TRBJ1-3	CASSIRAGQTAGNTIYF	TGTGCCAGTAGTATACGGGCCGGACAGACTGCTGGAAACACCATATATTTT
.	15	.	TRBV11-2	TRBJ2-7	CASSSLRVGAYEQYF	TGTGCCAGCAGCTCCCTGCGGGTTGGCGCCTACGAGCAGTACTTC
.	14	.	TRBV21-1	TRBJ1-6	CASSRGLNNSPLHF	TGTGCCAGCAGCAGGGGACTGAATAATTCACCCCTCCACTTT
.	12	.	TRBV5-1	TRBJ2-7	CASSISSYEQYF	TGCGCCAGCAGCATCAGCTCCTACGAGCAGTACTTC
.	15	TRBD1	TRBV10-2	TRBJ2-1	CASSPGQGRYNEQFF	TGCGCCAGCAGCCCGGGACAGGGAAGATACAATGAGCAGTTCTTC
.	14	.	TRBV7-6	TRBJ2-6	CASSTNTGGTVLTF	TGTGCCAGCAGCACCAACACCGGGGGGACAGTCCTGACTTTC
.	12	.	TRBV19	TRBJ2-7	CASSIGGYEQYF	TGTGCCAGTAGTATAGGAGGGTACGAGCAGTACTTC
.	17	.	TRBV4-2	TRBJ2-3	CASSQDVADSLADTQYF	TGTGCCAGCAGCCAAGATGTTGCGGACTCCCTGGCAGATACGCAGTATTTT
.	15	TRBD1	TRBV28	TRBJ2-7	CASSLPGTGTYEQYF	TGTGCCAGCAGTTTGCCCGGGACAGGGACCTACGAGCAGTACTTC
.	15	TRBD1	TRBV11-1	TRBJ2-1	CASSVAGTGRNEQFF	TGTGCCAGCAGCGTCGCCGGGACAGGGCGTAATGAGCAGTTCTTC
.	15	TRBD2	TRBV2	TRBJ2-7	CASSPLTSGSYEQYF	TGTGCCAGCAGCCCTTTGACTAGCGGGAGCTACGAGCAGTACTTC
.	15	TRBD1	TRBV2	TRBJ1-1	CASNTLGQENTEAFF	TGTGCCAGCAATACATTAGGACAGGAGAACACTGAAGCTTTCTTT
.	15	TRBD1	TRBV3-1/TRBV3-2	TRBJ2-7	CASGLVQGATYEQYF	TGTGCCAGCGGTCTAGTGCAGGGGGCGACTTACGAGCAGTACTTC
.	14	TRBD1	TRBV7-6	TRBJ1-2	CASSLAQGRSGYTF	TGTGCCAGCAGCTTAGCACAGGGGAGGTCTGGCTACACCTTC